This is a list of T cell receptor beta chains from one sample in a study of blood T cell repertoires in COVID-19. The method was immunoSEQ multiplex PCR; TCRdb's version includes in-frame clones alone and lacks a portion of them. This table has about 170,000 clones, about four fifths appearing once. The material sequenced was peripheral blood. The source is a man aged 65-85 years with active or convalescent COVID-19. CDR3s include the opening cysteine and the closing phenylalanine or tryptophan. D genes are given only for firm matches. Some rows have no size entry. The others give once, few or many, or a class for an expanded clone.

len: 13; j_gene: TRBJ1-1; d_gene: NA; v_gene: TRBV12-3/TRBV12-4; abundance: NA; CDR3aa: CASIELGDTEAFF; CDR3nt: TGTGCCAGCATCGAATTGGGCGACACTGAAGCTTTCTTT
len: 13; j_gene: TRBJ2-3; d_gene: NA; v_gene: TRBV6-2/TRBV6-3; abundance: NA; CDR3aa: CASSWGSTDTQYF; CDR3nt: TGTGCCAGCAGTTGGGGCAGCACAGATACGCAGTATTTT
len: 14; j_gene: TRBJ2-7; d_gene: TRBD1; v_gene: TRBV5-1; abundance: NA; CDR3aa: CASSLGDRVYEQYF; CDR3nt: TGCGCCAGCAGCTTGGGGGACAGAGTCTACGAGCAGTACTTC
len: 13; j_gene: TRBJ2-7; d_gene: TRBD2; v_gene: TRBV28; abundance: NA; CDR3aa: CASRPAGAYEQYF; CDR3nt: TGTGCCAGCAGGCCAGCGGGAGCCTACGAGCAGTACTTC
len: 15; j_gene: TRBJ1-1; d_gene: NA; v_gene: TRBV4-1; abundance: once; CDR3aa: CASTFRDTNPTEAFF; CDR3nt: TGCGCCAGCACCTTCCGGGACACCAATCCAACTGAAGCTTTCTTT
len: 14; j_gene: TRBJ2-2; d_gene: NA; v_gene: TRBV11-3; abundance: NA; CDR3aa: CASSLGSGTGELFF; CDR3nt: TGTGCCAGCAGCTTAGGGTCGGGGACCGGGGAGCTGTTTTTT
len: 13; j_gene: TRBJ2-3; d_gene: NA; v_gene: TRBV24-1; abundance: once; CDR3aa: CATRAGSTDTQYF; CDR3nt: TGTGCCACCCGGGCGGGGAGCACAGATACGCAGTATTTT
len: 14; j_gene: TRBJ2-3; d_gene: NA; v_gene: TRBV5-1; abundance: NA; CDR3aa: CASSLGQLTDTQYF; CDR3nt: TGCGCCAGCAGCTTGGGGCAGTTAACAGATACGCAGTATTTT
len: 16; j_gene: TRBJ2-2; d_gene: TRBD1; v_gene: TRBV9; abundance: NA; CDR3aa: CASSVRDRGFRGELFF; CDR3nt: TGTGCCAGCAGCGTAAGGGACAGGGGTTTTAGAGGGGAGCTGTTTTTT
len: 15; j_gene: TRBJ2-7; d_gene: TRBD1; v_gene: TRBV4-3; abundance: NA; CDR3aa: CASSQGQGAAYEQYF; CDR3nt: TGCGCCAGCAGCCAGGGACAGGGGGCGGCTTACGAGCAGTACTTC
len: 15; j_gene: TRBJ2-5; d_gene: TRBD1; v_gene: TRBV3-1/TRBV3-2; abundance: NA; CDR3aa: CASSPPGQRKKTQYF; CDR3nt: TGTGCCAGCAGCCCACCGGGACAGCGCAAGAAGACCCAGTACTTC
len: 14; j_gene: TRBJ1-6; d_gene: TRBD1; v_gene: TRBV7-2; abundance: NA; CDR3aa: CASSRQGSISPLHF; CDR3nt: TGTGCCAGCAGTCGACAGGGATCAATTTCACCCCTCCACTTT
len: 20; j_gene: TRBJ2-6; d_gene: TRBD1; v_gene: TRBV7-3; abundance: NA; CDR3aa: CASSLTGGQGAGSGANVLTF; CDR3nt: TGTGCCAGCAGCTTAACGGGCGGACAGGGGGCTGGTTCTGGGGCCAACGTCCTGACTTTC
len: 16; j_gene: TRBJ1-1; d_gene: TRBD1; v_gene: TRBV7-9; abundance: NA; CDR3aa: CASSYPDREWGTEAFF; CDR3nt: TGTGCCAGCAGCTACCCCGACAGGGAATGGGGGACTGAAGCTTTCTTT
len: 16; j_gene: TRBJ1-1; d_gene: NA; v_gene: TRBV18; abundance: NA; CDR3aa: CASSPPRVAVNTEAFF; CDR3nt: TGTGCCAGCTCACCACCGCGGGTGGCGGTGAACACTGAAGCTTTCTTT
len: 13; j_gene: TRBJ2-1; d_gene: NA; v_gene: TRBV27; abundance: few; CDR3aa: CASSGSSYNEQFF; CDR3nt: TGTGCCAGTAGCGGAAGCTCCTACAATGAGCAGTTCTTC
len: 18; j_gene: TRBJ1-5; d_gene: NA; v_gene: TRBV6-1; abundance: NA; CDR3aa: CASSERRGGGYSNQPQHF; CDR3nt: TGTGCCAGCAGTGAACGTAGGGGAGGGGGTTATAGCAATCAGCCCCAGCATTTT
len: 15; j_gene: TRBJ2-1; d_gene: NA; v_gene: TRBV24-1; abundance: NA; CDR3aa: CATSDSTRQYNEQFF; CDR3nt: TGTGCCACCAGTGATTCCACTCGACAGTACAATGAGCAGTTCTTC
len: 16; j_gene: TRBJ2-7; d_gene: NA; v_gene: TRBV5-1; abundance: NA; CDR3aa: CASSPPGTRSRYEQYF; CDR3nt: TGCGCCAGCAGCCCGCCCGGGACACGAAGTCGCTACGAGCAGTACTTC
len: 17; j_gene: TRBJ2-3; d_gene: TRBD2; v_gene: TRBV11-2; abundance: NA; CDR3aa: CASSPASGVPGTDTQYF; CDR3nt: TGTGCCAGCAGCCCGGCTAGCGGGGTCCCTGGCACAGATACGCAGTATTTT
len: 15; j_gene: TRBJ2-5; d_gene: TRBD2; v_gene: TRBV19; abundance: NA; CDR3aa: CASRVAGGPQETQYF; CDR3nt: TGTGCCAGTAGGGTAGCGGGAGGCCCCCAAGAGACCCAGTACTTC
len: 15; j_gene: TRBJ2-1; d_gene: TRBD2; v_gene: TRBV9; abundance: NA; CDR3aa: CASSVTSGSYNEQFF; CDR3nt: TGTGCCAGCAGCGTGACTAGCGGTTCCTACAATGAGCAGTTCTTC
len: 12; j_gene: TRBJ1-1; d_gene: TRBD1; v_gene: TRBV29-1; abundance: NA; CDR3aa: CSVGRDRSEAFF; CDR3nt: TGCAGCGTGGGTCGGGACAGATCTGAAGCTTTCTTT
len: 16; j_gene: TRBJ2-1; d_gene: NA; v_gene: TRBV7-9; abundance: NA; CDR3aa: CASSAEVVGSYNEQFF; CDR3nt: TGTGCCAGCAGCGCGGAGGTGGTCGGATCCTACAATGAGCAGTTCTTC
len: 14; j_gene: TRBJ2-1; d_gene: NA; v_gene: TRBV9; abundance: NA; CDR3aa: CASSVGSTYNEQFF; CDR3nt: TGTGCCAGCAGCGTAGGGTCTACTTACAATGAGCAGTTCTTC
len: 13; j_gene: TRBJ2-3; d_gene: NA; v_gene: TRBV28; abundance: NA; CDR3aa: CASSFGSTDTQYF; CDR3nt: TGTGCCAGCAGTTTCGGTAGCACAGATACGCAGTATTTT
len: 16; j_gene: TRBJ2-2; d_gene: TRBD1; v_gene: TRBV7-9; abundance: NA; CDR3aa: CASITRGRGLVGELFF; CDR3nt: TGTGCCAGCATCACACGTGGCAGGGGGTTGGTCGGGGAGCTGTTTTTT
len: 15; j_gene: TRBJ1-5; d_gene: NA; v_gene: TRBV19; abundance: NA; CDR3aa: CASSRTEQRNQPQHF; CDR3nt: TGTGCCAGTAGTAGAACAGAACAGCGCAATCAGCCCCAGCATTTT
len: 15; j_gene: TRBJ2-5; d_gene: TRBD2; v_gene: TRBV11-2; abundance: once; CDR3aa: CASSLTGLAEETQYF; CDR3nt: TGTGCCAGCAGCTTAACGGGACTAGCGGAAGAGACCCAGTACTTC
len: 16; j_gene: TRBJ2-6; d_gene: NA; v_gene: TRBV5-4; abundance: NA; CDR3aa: CASSFGGESGANVLTF; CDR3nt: TGTGCCAGCAGCTTCGGGGGAGAGTCTGGGGCCAACGTCCTGACTTTC
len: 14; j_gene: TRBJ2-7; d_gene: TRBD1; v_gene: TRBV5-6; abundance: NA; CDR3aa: CASSLENRGYEQYF; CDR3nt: TGTGCCAGCAGCTTGGAGAACAGGGGCTACGAGCAGTACTTC
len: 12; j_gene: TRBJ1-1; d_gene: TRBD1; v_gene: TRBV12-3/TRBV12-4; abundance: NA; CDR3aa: CASRTGGGEAFF; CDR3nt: TGTGCCAGCAGGACAGGGGGAGGTGAAGCTTTCTTT
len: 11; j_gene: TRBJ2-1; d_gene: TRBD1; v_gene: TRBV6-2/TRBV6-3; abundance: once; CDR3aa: CASSDRDEQFF; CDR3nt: TGTGCCAGCAGCGACAGGGATGAGCAGTTCTTC
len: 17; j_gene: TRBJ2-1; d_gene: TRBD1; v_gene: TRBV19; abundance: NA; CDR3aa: CASSMTPGQGAGNEQFF; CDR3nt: TGTGCCAGTAGTATGACCCCGGGACAGGGGGCGGGCAATGAGCAGTTCTTC
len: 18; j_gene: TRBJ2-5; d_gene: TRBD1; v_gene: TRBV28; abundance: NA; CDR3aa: CASSSRPPWTGEVETQYF; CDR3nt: TGTGCCAGCAGTTCCCGCCCCCCCTGGACAGGGGAGGTAGAGACCCAGTACTTC
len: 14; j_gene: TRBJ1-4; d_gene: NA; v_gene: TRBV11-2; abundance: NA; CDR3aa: CASSLAGRAEKLFF; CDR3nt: TGTGCCAGCAGCTTAGCCGGGAGAGCTGAAAAACTGTTTTTT
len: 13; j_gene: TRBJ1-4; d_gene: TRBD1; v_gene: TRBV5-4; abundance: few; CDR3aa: CAAQDRSNEKLFF; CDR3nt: TGTGCCGCCCAGGACAGGTCTAATGAAAAACTGTTTTTT
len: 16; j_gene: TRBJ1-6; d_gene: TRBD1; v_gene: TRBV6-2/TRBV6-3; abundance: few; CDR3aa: CASSYVGTGYNSPLHF; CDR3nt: TGTGCCAGCAGTTACGTCGGGACAGGGTATAATTCACCCCTCCACTTT
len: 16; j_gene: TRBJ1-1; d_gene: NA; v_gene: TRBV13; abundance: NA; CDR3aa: CASSPGGGWENTEAFF; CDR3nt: TGTGCCAGCAGCCCGGGCGGAGGCTGGGAGAACACTGAAGCTTTCTTT
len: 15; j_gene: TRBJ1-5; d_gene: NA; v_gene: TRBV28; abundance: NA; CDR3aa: CASRAGTVSNQPQHF; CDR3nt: TGTGCCAGCAGAGCGGGAACGGTTAGCAATCAGCCCCAGCATTTT
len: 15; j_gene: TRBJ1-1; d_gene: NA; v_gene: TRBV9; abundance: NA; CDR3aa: CASSVLQGMNTEAFF; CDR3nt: TGTGCCAGCAGCGTCTTACAGGGTATGAACACTGAAGCTTTCTTT
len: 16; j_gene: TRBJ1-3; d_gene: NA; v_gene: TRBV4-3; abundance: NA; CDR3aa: CASSRVDGSSGNTIYF; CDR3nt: TGCGCCAGCAGCCGGGTGGACGGGAGCTCTGGAAACACCATATATTTT